Below, one T cell receptor (beta chain) is given with its context. Its antigen remains unidentified. CDR3 size: 16 residues. V was shortened by 9 bases and J by 0 bases, with 15 bases between the two germline ends. Per germline, CDR1 MNHEY and CDR2 SMNVEV (reference sequence). In the PCR, 60 Vbeta and 13 Jbeta primers were used. Produced via immunoSEQ multiplex PCR; TCRdb's table is partial and in-frame only. The data contain about 40,000 clones, 60% to 75% of them singletons. This sample is part of a study of cytomegalovirus exposure and HLA in healthy donors. Broader study findings: In an earlier analysis, most TCR beta V segments were productive about 87% or about 30% of the time.

Each donor's status was that of a healthy bone marrow donor. The rearrangement links TRBV27 to TRBJ1-6; maybe TRBD1 (6 bases). This receptor was obtained from a man aged 40-50 years in good health and CMV-seronegative. The sequenced material came from PBMCs. CDR3 sequence reads: CASALDRTSYNSPLHF. The CDR3 nucleotides read TGTGCCAGTGCTCTGGACAGAACCTCCTATAATTCACCCCTCCACTTT.